These 27 T cell receptor beta chains were all obtained from the same sample, sequenced in a study of blood T cell repertoires in COVID-19. TCRdb's table, derived via immunoSEQ multiplex PCR, lists solely in-frame clones and lacks some. In the table there are around 280,000 clones, 75% to 90% of which are singletons. The sample was PBMCs or T cells enriched from blood (not recorded which). The receptors shown here come from a woman aged 40 to 50 who had recovered from COVID-19.

The rearrangement uses TRBV11-1 and TRBJ2-1, with D perhaps TRBD2 (5 bases). The CDR3 runs to 12 residues. Germline V gives CDR1 SGHAT, CDR2 FQDESV (reference sequence). V was clipped by 4 bases and J by 7 bases, with 8 bases between them. The CDR3 coding sequence is TGTGCCAGCAGCTCACGGGGAAATGAGCAGTTCTTC. It yields the protein CASSSRGNEQFF.

The rearrangement joins TRBV11-2 to TRBJ1-1, with D hard to call. The germline CDR1 and CDR2 sequences are SGHAT and FQNNGV. There are 16 residues in the CDR3. V dropped 2 bases and J dropped 1 base, with 14 bases sitting between them. The chain's CDR3 is CASSLFPARRNTEAFF. CDR3 in DNA: TGTGCCAGCAGCTTATTCCCCGCTAGGAGGAACACTGAAGCTTTCTTT.

CDR3 DNA sequence: TGTGCCAGCAGTTACTCCCCGGGACTATTTTACAATGAGCAGTTCTTC. Its protein product is CASSYSPGLFYNEQFF. The chain employs TRBV6-2 or TRBV6-3 and TRBJ2-1; 7 bases are shared with TRBD2. This CDR3 has 16 residues. Per germline, CDR1 MNHEY and CDR2 SVGEGT. The V and J ends lost 0 bases and 4 bases, in that order; junction bases with no gene match: 6.

The chain has TRBV18 and TRBJ2-1, with a possible D match to TRBD1 (6 bases). The length of the CDR3 is 16 residues. Germline CDR1 is KGHSH and CDR2 is LQKENI. V was clipped by 5 bases and J by 5 bases, with 19 bases between them. CDR3 coding DNA: TGTGCCAGCTCAGACCCACGGGACATCGTGGACAATGAGCAGTTCTTC. Translated, it gives CASSDPRDIVDNEQFF.

V is TRBV29-1 and J is TRBJ2-5, with TRBD1 matching 8 bases. Trimming at V came to 6 bases and at J to 2 bases, leaving 5 bases not matched to a gene. The CDR3 consists of 13 residues. Germline lookup yields CDR1 SQVTM and CDR2 ANQGSEA. DNA of the CDR3: TGCAGCGTCGGCCGGGACAGGCAAGAGACCCAGTACTTC. This codes for CSVGRDRQETQYF.

The V gene is TRBV6-5, the J gene TRBJ1-3, with unresolved D. In germline, CDR1 is MNHEY, CDR2 SVGAGI. V lost 6 bases, J lost 4 bases, and 10 bases lay in between. The length of the CDR3 is 13 residues. The CDR3 DNA reads as TGTGCCAGCAGCCCCGACTGGGGAAACACCATATATTTT. Translation gives CASSPDWGNTIYF.

This clone was detected only once. The chain joins TRBV5-1 to TRBJ2-3; 7 nucleotides align to TRBD1. CDR3 size: 14 residues. After removal of 5 bases from V and 2 bases from J, the junction contained 5 bases not matched to a gene. Germline lookup yields CDR1 SGHRS and CDR2 YFSETQ. The CDR3 DNA is TGCGCCAGCAGAATACAGGGGCTCACAGATACGCAGTATTTT. Its translation: CASRIQGLTDTQYF.

For this clone: The sample has other DNA sequences that encode this CDR3 too. The J gene is TRBJ2-6, the V gene TRBV5-6, with D tentatively TRBD1 (5 bases). Germline V CDR1 and CDR2: SGHDT, YYEEEE. Trimming pared 3 bases from V and 1 base from J, leaving 8 bases between. The CDR3 loop spans 15 amino acids. The CDR3 region is CASSSRGSGANVLTF. The CDR3 nucleotides are TGTGCCAGCAGCTCTAGGGGATCTGGGGCCAACGTCCTGACTTTC.

This clone was counted between two and nine times. The rearrangement joins TRBV9 to TRBJ1-2, with 9 positions matching TRBD1. There are 15 residues in the CDR3. Germline CDR1 reads SGDLS; CDR2 reads YYNGEE. The J segment lost 3 bases and the V segment lost 4 bases, leaving 7 bases of the junction unmatched. The CDR3: CASSSSRDRDYGYTF. The CDR3 region has the DNA TGTGCCAGCAGCTCGTCCCGGGACAGGGACTATGGCTACACCTTC. Using reference TRBV9 and TRBJ1-2 for the parts outside the CDR3, the full variable domain is DSGVTQTPKHLITATGQRVTLRCSPRSGDLSVYWYQQSLDQGLQFLIQYYNGEERAKGNILERFSAQQFPDLHSELNLSSLELGDSALYFCASSSSRDRDYGYTFGSGTRLTVV.

The J gene is TRBJ2-5, the V gene TRBV5-1; TRBD1 matches at 8 bases. Germline V lookup: CDR1 SGHRS, CDR2 YFSETQ. The CDR3 has 16 amino acids. The J segment lost 1 base and the V segment lost 1 base, leaving 6 bases of the junction unmatched. CDR3 in amino acids: CASSLSQGAGQETQYF. The CDR3 coding sequence is TGCGCCAGCAGCTTGTCCCAGGGGGCGGGCCAAGAGACCCAGTACTTC. The full variable domain, in which reference TRBV5-1 and TRBJ2-5 provide the parts outside the CDR3, is KAGVTQTPRYLIKTRGQQVTLSCSPISGHRSVSWYQQTPGQGLQFLFEYFSETQRNKGNFPGRFSGRQFSNSRSEMNVSTLELGDSALYLCASSLSQGAGQETQYFGPGTRLLVL.

This sequence joins TRBV18 and TRBJ1-3; D is unresolved. Trimming shortened V by 6 bases and J by 1 base, and 10 bases separated the two germline ends. Germline CDR1 and CDR2: KGHSH and LQKENI. The CDR3 sequence is 14 residues long. CDR3 coding DNA: TGTGCCAGCTCCGACCAGGTATCTGGAAACACCATATATTTT. Translation: CASSDQVSGNTIYF.

The chain uses TRBV2 and TRBJ2-5; tentatively, D is TRBD2 (5 bases). CDR1 and CDR2 from the germline V gene are SNHLY and FYNNEI. The CDR3 is 13 amino acids. The V end lost 11 bases, the J end lost 4 bases, and 17 bases lay between the germline ends. CDR3 sequence: CAARTLRAETQYF. In nucleotides, the CDR3 is TGTGCCGCAAGGACCCTGAGGGCAGAGACCCAGTACTTC. Together with reference TRBV2 and TRBJ2-5, the CDR3 gives the full variable domain: EPEVTQTPSHQVTQMGQEVILRCVPISNHLYFYWYRQILGQKVEFLVSFYNNEISEKSEIFDDQFSVERPDGSNFTLKIRSTKLEDSAMYFCAARTLRAETQYFGPGTRLLVL.

This sequence joins TRBV11-2 and TRBJ1-2; 8 positions match TRBD1. V was clipped by 6 bases and J by 6 bases; unmatched bases: 6. This CDR3 is 13 amino acids long. Germline CDR1 SGHAT, CDR2 FQNNGV. CDR3 nucleotides: TGTGCCAGCAGAACCACAGGGGGGAATGGCTACACCTTC. Protein product: CASRTTGGNGYTF.

The chain uses TRBV5-1 and TRBJ1-2; D possibly corresponds to TRBD1 (5 bases). The germline V gene encodes CDR1 SGHRS and CDR2 YFSETQ. Trimming removed 1 base from V and 1 base from J, with 11 bases in between. The CDR3 totals 15 residues. The CDR3 nucleotides read TGCGCCAGCAGCTTGCAGGGCTCTCTTAACTATGGCTACACCTTC. It specifies CASSLQGSLNYGYTF.

This clone has only one observation. The chain joins TRBV9 to TRBJ1-3, with D possibly being TRBD1 (6 bases). The V and J ends lost 0 bases and 4 bases respectively, with 14 bases between them. Germline assignment: CDR1 SGDLS and CDR2 YYNGEE. The CDR3 contains 16 residues. For the CDR3, the DNA is TGTGCCAGCAGCGTAGCCCCTCGGACAGAAGGAAACACCATATATTTT. Protein product: CASSVAPRTEGNTIYF.

The V and J genes are TRBV7-2 and TRBJ2-3; 8 bases align to TRBD1. The CDR3 extends over 15 amino acids. Germline CDR1 is SGHTA and CDR2 is FQGNSA. After removal of 6 bases from V and 0 bases from J, the junction contained 5 bases not matched to a gene. For the CDR3, the DNA is TGTGCCAGCAGTCAGGGGGCTCCTAGCACAGATACGCAGTATTTT. Translation: CASSQGAPSTDTQYF.

The DNA for the CDR3 is TGTGCCAGCAGCGCCGGACAGCTCGAGTATGGCTACACCTTC. It encodes CASSAGQLEYGYTF. V and J are TRBV7-2 and TRBJ1-2; a weak D match, TRBD1 (6 bases). Trimming stripped 5 bases from V and 5 bases from J, with 15 bases between. This CDR3 is built from 14 residues. The germline V gene encodes CDR1 SGHTA and CDR2 FQGNSA.

The rearrangement uses TRBV9 and TRBJ2-2; D unresolved. The V end lost 1 base, the J end lost 0 bases, and 13 bases lay between the germline ends. CDR3 length equals 17 residues. Germline assignment: CDR1 SGDLS and CDR2 YYNGEE. CDR3 region: CASSVTPLLPNTGELFF. The CDR3 DNA is TGTGCCAGCAGCGTAACGCCCTTACTTCCGAACACCGGGGAGCTGTTTTTT.

This clone has a single count. This chain links TRBV12-2 with TRBJ2-1; the table calls TRBD2, which could not be checked here. TRBV12-2 is assigned pseudogene status. The CDR3 is made up of 19 amino acids. The DNA of the CDR3 is TGTGCAAGTCGCTTACCCTTCAAGAACGTGGAGCGGGAGTACGATGAGCAGTTCTTC. This codes for CASRLPFKNVEREYDEQFF.

The chain has TRBV18 and TRBJ1-1; TRBD1 is a possible D gene (6 bases). Germline values: CDR1 KGHSH, CDR2 LQKENI. The V and J ends lost 5 bases and 4 bases respectively, with 14 bases between them. The CDR3 has 14 amino acids. CDR3 region: CASSGRGGGTEAFF. CDR3 DNA sequence: TGTGCCAGCTCAGGCCGCGGGGGCGGCACTGAAGCTTTCTTT.

In this sample, this clone turned up a few times. V is TRBV10-2 and J is TRBJ1-1, with 7 bases lining up with TRBD1. The CDR3 loop spans 14 amino acids. The ends lost 7 bases at V and 1 base at J; junction bases unmatched: 6. Germline V gene sequence: CDR1 WSHSY, CDR2 SAAADI. This chain's CDR3 is CASKYQGENTEAFF. The CDR3 DNA follows: TGCGCCAGCAAGTACCAGGGGGAGAACACTGAAGCTTTCTTT.

The V call is TRBV2, the J call TRBJ1-1; D possibly corresponds to TRBD1 (6 bases). The CDR3 sequence is 13 residues long. Germline values: CDR1 SNHLY, CDR2 FYNNEI. Trimming removed 6 bases from V and 5 bases from J, with 13 bases in between. The CDR3 DNA reads as TGTGCCAGCAGGGACAGTGGCGGAACTGAAGCTTTCTTT. It is translated as CASRDSGGTEAFF.

The chain couples TRBV5-4 to TRBJ2-1, with 10 bases fitting TRBD1. With V trimmed by 1 base and J by 12 bases, 4 bases remained unmatched. The CDR3 is made up of 13 amino acids. Germline values: CDR1 SGHNT, CDR2 YYREEE (reference sequence). CDR3 amino acids: CASSLKGDRGQFF. The DNA for the CDR3 is TGTGCCAGCAGCTTGAAAGGGGACAGGGGGCAGTTCTTC.

V gene TRBV2 combines with J gene TRBJ2-7, with TRBD2 matching over 11 bases. The germline gives CDR1 SNHLY, CDR2 FYNNEI. The CDR3 covers 17 residues. The V and J ends lost 1 base and 3 bases, in that order; junction bases with no gene match: 8. CDR3 region: CASSEGASGRFGYEQYF. The CDR3 DNA reads as TGTGCCAGCAGTGAAGGGGCTAGCGGGAGGTTCGGCTACGAGCAGTACTTC. The full variable domain, with the rest looked up from reference TRBV2 and TRBJ2-7, is EPEVTQTPSHQVTQMGQEVILRCVPISNHLYFYWYRQILGQKVEFLVSFYNNEISEKSEIFDDQFSVERPDGSNFTLKIRSTKLEDSAMYFCASSEGASGRFGYEQYFGPGTRLTVT.

The chain joins TRBV29-1 to TRBJ1-1; unclear D gene. Germline values: CDR1 SQVTM, CDR2 ANQGSEA. The CDR3 extends over 14 amino acids. Trimming left V 1 base short and J 5 bases short, with 14 bases between. The CDR3 sequence is CSVEGKSGWTEAFF. For the CDR3, the DNA is TGCAGCGTTGAAGGTAAATCAGGCTGGACTGAAGCTTTCTTT. The whole variable domain, remainder taken from reference TRBV29-1 and TRBJ1-1, is SAVISQKPSRDICQRGTSLTIQCQVDSQVTMMFWYRQQPGQSLTLIATANQGSEATYESGFVIDKFPISRPNLTFSTLTVSNMSPEDSSIYLCSVEGKSGWTEAFFGQGTRLTVV.

The CDR3 DNA reads as TGCGCCACCCGGACGGAGGAGGACTCACCCCTCCACTTT. Its protein is CATRTEEDSPLHF. The chain carries TRBV5-1 and TRBJ1-6; D is undetermined. V lost 9 bases and J lost 10, with 17 bases in between. The CDR3 runs 13 residues. Germline V gene sequence: CDR1 SGHRS, CDR2 YFSETQ.

This chain joins TRBV7-9 and TRBJ2-5, with a possible D match to TRBD1 (5 bases). The germline V and J ends were trimmed by 4 bases and 4 bases, with 13 bases remaining between them. The CDR3 covers 14 residues. Germline V gene sequence: CDR1 SEHNR, CDR2 FQNEAQ (reference sequence). The CDR3 spells CASSSGSIGETQYF. In DNA, the CDR3 is TGTGCCAGCAGCTCAGGGTCTATAGGAGAGACCCAGTACTTC.